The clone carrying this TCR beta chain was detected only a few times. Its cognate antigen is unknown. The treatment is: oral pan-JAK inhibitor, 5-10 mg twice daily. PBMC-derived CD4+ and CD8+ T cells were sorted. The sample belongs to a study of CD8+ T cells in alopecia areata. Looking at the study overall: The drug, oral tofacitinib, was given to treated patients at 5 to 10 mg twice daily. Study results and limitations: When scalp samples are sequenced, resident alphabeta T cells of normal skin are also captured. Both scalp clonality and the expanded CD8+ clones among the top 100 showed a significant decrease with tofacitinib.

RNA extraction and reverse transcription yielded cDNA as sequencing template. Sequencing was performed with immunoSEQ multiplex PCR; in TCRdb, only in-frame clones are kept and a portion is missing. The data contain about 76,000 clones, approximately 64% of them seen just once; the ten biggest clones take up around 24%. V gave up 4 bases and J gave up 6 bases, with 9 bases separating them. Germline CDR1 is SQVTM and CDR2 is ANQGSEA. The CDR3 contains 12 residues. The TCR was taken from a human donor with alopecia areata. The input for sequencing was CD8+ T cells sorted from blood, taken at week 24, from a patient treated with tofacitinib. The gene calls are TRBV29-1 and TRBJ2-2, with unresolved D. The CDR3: CSVVLGAGELFF. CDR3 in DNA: TGCAGCGTTGTTTTGGGTGCCGGGGAGCTGTTTTTT.